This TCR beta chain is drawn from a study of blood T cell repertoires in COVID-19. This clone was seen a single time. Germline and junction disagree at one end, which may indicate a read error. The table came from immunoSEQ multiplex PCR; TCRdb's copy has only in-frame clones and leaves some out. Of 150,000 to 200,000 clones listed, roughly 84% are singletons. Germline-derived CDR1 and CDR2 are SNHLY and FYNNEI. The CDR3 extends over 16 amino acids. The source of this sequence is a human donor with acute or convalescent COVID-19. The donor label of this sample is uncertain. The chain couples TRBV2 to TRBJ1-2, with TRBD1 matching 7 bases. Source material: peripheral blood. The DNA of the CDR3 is TGTGCCAGCAGGGCTCGGGGCAGACAGGGTAACGATGGCTACACCTTC. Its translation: CASRARGRQGNDGYTF.